The clone carrying this T cell receptor beta chain was counted once. The antigen is not known. The CDR3 has 14 residues. V lost 4 bases and J 1 base, leaving 10 bases between the germline ends. The germline gives CDR1 SGDLS, CDR2 YYNGEE. The data were produced by immunoSEQ multiplex PCR, yet TCRdb's version contains in-frame clones alone and is incomplete. The sample holds some 150,000 clones, 90% seen once. The sample originates from a study of T cell responses to AZD1222 COVID-19 vaccine. Study outcomes and limitations: Sampled repertoires all dated from after the peak T cell response. Clonal diversity may have been underestimated in mostly white British donors. It was only a handful of AZD1222 recipients who were seropositive at baseline.

The sequenced sample was peripheral blood, obtained on day 0 of AZD1222 vaccination. This TCR came from an adult in good health. The chain links TRBV9 to TRBJ2-3, with a possible D match to TRBD1 (5 bases). DNA of the CDR3: TGTGCCAGCAGCAGGGGAAGGGGCACAGATACGCAGTATTTT. Its translation is CASSRGRGTDTQYF.